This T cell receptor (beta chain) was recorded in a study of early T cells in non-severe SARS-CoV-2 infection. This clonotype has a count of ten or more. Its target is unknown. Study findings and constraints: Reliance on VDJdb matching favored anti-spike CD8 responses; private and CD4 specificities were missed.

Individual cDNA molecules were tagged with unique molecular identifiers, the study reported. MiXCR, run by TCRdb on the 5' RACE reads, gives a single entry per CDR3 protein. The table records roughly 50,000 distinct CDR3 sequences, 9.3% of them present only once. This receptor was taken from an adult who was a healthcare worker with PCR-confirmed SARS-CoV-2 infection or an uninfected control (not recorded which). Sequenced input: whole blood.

The CDR3 reads CASSSGGETQYF. CDR3 nucleotide sequence: TGTGCCAGCAGCTCTGGGGGAGAGACCCAGTACTTC. The chain couples TRBV7-9 to TRBJ2-5; D possibly uses TRBD1 or TRBD2 (5 bases each). Trimming removed 4 bases at V and 4 bases at J, with 7 bases between. This CDR3 has 12 amino acids. Germline CDR1 and CDR2: SEHNR and FQNEAQ (reference sequence).